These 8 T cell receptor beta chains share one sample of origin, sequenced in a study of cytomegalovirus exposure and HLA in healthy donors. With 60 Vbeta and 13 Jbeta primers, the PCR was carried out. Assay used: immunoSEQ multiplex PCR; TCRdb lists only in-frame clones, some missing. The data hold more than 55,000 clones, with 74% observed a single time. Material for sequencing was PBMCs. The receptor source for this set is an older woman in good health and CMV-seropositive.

The CDR3: CASSPQALHTGELFF. CDR3 sequence (DNA): TGTGCCAGCAGTCCCCAAGCCTTGCACACCGGGGAGCTGTTTTTT. The chain has TRBV6-6 and TRBJ2-2; unclear D gene. V gave up 5 bases and J gave up 3 bases, with 13 bases separating them. Germline V lookup: CDR1 MNHNY, CDR2 SVGAGI (reference sequence). This CDR3 spans 15 amino acids.

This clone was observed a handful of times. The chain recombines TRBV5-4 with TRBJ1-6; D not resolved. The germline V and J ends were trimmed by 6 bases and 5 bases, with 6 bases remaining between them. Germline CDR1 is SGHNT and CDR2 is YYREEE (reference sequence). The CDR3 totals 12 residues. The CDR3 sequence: CASNIDNSPLHF. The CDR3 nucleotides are TGTGCCAGCAACATCGATAATTCACCCCTCCACTTT.

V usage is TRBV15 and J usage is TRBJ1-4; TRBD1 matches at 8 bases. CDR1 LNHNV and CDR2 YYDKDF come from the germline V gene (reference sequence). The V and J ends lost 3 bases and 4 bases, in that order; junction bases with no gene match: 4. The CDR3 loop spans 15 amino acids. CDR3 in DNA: TGTGCCACCAGCAGGGGGACAGGTGATAATGAAAAACTGTTTTTT. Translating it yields CATSRGTGDNEKLFF.

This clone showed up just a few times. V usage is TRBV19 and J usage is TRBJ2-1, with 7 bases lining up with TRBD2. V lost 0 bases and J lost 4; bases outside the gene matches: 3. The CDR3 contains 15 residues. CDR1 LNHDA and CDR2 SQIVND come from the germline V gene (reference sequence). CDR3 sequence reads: CASSIEAGLYNEQFF. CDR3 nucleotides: TGTGCCAGTAGTATAGAAGCGGGGCTTTACAATGAGCAGTTCTTC.

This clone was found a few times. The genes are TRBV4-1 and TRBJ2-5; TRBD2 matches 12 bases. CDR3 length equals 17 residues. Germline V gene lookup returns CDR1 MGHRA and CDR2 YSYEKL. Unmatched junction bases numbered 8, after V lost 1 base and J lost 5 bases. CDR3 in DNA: TGCGCCAGCAGCCAAGTACCCGGACTAGCGGGGAGGGAGACCCAGTACTTC. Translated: CASSQVPGLAGRETQYF.

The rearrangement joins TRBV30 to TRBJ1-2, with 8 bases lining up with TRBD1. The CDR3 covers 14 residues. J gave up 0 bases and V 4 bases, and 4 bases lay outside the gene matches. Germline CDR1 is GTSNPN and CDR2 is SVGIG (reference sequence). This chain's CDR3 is CAWIQGDTNYGYTF. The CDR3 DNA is TGTGCCTGGATACAGGGGGATACTAACTATGGCTACACCTTC.

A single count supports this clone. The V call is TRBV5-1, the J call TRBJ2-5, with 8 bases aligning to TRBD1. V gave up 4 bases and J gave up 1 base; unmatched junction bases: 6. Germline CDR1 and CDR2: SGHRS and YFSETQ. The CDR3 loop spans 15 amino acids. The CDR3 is CASSKYRGSQETQYF. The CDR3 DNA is TGCGCCAGCAGCAAGTACAGGGGGTCCCAAGAGACCCAGTACTTC. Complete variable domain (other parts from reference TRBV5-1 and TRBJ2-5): KAGVTQTPRYLIKTRGQQVTLSCSPISGHRSVSWYQQTPGQGLQFLFEYFSETQRNKGNFPGRFSGRQFSNSRSEMNVSTLELGDSALYLCASSKYRGSQETQYFGPGTRLLVL.

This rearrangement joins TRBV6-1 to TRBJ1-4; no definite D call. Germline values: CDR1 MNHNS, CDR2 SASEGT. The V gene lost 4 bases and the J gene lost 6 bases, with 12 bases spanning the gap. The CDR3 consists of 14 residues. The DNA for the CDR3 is TGTGCCAGCAGTGTAACCGGGATGTATGAAAAACTGTTTTTT. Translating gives CASSVTGMYEKLFF.